These 6 T cell receptor beta chains share one sample of origin, sequenced in a study of neurological immune-mediated disorders. TCRdb analysed the 5' RACE reads with MiXCR anew, one entry per CDR3 protein. The sample shows 45,000 to 70,000 distinct CDR3 sequences, 4% to 5.5% of them seen only once. Sequencing used PBMCs. These receptors all come from a man in his fifties or sixties with multiple sclerosis.

This clonotype has only a few counts. This sequence joins TRBV5-1 and TRBJ1-2, with TRBD1 identical over 9 bases. This CDR3 spans 15 amino acids. In germline, CDR1 is SGHRS, CDR2 YFSETQ. V dropped 4 bases and J dropped 4; count of bases not matched to a gene: 8. The CDR3 DNA is TGCGCCAGCAGCCATACACAGGGGGCTTTCTATGGCTACACCTTC. Translation gives CASSHTQGAFYGYTF.

V gene TRBV5-1 combines with J gene TRBJ2-1; TRBD1 is a possible D gene (6 bases). V shed 1 base and J shed 5 bases, with 10 bases lying between them. There are 14 residues in the CDR3. Germline CDR1 and CDR2: SGHRS and YFSETQ. The CDR3 DNA reads TGCGCCAGCAGCTTGCGGACAGCAGACAATGAGCAGTTCTTC. As protein: CASSLRTADNEQFF.

This clonotype was recorded at least ten times. The V call is TRBV5-1, the J call TRBJ2-5, with 7 bases lining up with TRBD2. Germline lookup yields CDR1 SGHRS and CDR2 YFSETQ. This CDR3 has 14 residues. V gave up 6 bases and J gave up 4 bases; unmatched junction bases: 9. The CDR3 coding sequence is TGCGCCAGCAAAGAGTGGGGGGGAACAGAGACCCAGTACTTC. It translates to CASKEWGGTETQYF.

Many counts were recorded for this clonotype. The chain's CDR3 is CSADPGRETDEQFF. CDR3 nucleotide sequence: TGCAGTGCAGACCCCGGGCGGGAGACGGATGAGCAGTTCTTC. This chain joins TRBV20-1 and TRBJ2-1; 7 bases fit TRBD2. The CDR3 consists of 14 residues. V lost 6 bases to trimming and J lost 8 bases; unmatched junction nucleotides: 13. Germline values: CDR1 DFQATT, CDR2 SNEGSKA (reference sequence).

This clonotype showed up many times. This chain uses TRBV14 with TRBJ1-4; 7 bases match TRBD1. This CDR3 spans 16 amino acids. In germline, CDR1 is SGHDN, CDR2 FVKESK. The J segment lost 7 bases and the V segment lost 0 bases, leaving 8 bases of the junction unmatched. The CDR3 loop reads CASSQELRGPGEKLFF. CDR3 bases: TGTGCCAGCAGCCAAGAATTAAGGGGGCCTGGTGAAAAACTGTTTTTT.

This clonotype was found many times. The genes are TRBV2 and TRBJ2-3, with 12 nucleotides matching TRBD1. Germline CDR1 SNHLY, CDR2 FYNNEI. The CDR3 spans 15 residues. V lost 5 bases and J lost 4; bases outside the gene matches: 4. The CDR3 spells CASSYGTGGPDTQYF. CDR3 nucleotides: TGTGCCAGCAGTTACGGGACAGGGGGCCCAGATACGCAGTATTTT.